Each of the 9 T cell receptor beta chains below was sequenced from the same sample in a study of T cells after yellow fever vaccination. Each CDR3 protein is one row after TCRdb ran MiXCR on the 5' RACE reads. The table has 340,000 or so distinct CDR3 sequences, around 12% seen once. This specimen was CD4+ T cells sorted from PBMCs, taken 15 days after the yellow fever booster vaccination. Receptors were obtained from a man between 18 and 29 years old who received the YFV17D yellow fever vaccine.

This clonotype has more than one count but fewer than ten. This chain joins TRBV20-1 and TRBJ1-2, with 8 bases identical to TRBD1. V shed 5 bases, J shed 8 bases, and the junction held 7 bases outside the gene matches. This CDR3 contains 12 residues. Germline CDR1 reads DFQATT; CDR2 reads SNEGSKA (reference sequence). CDR3 loop: CSAYGQGLGYTF. CDR3 in DNA: TGCAGTGCTTACGGACAGGGACTGGGCTACACCTTC.

This clonotype showed up just a few times. The rearrangement uses TRBV10-2 and TRBJ2-3; no firm D call. Germline loops: CDR1 WSHSY, CDR2 SAAADI. V gave up 6 bases and J gave up 4 bases, with 2 bases separating them. CDR3 size: 10 residues. The CDR3 DNA reads TGCGCCAGCAGGTCAGATACGCAGTATTTT. As protein: CASRSDTQYF.

This clonotype was seen at least ten times. The rearrangement joins TRBV20-1 to TRBJ2-7; TRBD1 agrees at 10 bases. The CDR3 is made up of 14 amino acids. Germline values: CDR1 DFQATT, CDR2 SNEGSKA (reference sequence). Unmatched junction bases numbered 7, after V lost 3 bases and J lost 5 bases. DNA of the CDR3: TGCAGTGCTAGTTTGGGACAGGGGAGAAACGAGCAGTACTTC. Its translation is CSASLGQGRNEQYF.

This clonotype has a handful of counts. The CDR3 DNA reads TGCAGCGTTGGTCAGGCCATCCTCCAAGAGACCCAGTACTTC. It encodes CSVGQAILQETQYF. The chain links TRBV29-1 to TRBJ2-5, with D hard to call. The V gene lost 4 bases and the J gene lost 1 base, with 13 bases spanning the gap. Germline V gene lookup returns CDR1 SQVTM and CDR2 ANQGSEA. There are 14 residues in the CDR3.

The V and J genes are TRBV6-1 and TRBJ2-7; D not certain. This CDR3 comprises 14 residues. In germline, CDR1 is MNHNS, CDR2 SASEGT. V was cut by 6 bases and J by 5 bases, with 17 bases left in between. The CDR3 DNA sequence: TGTGCCAGCAGCGAACCCTTGTGGATCAACGAGCAGTACGTC. The encoded protein is CASSEPLWINEQYV.

The rearrangement links TRBV19 to TRBJ1-5, with D possibly matching TRBD1 (6 bases). In germline, CDR1 is LNHDA, CDR2 SQIVND (reference sequence). CDR3 length equals 15 residues. V was shortened by 2 bases and J by 5 bases, with 13 bases between the two germline ends. CDR3 sequence reads: CASSIPGHPYQPQHF. CDR3 bases: TGTGCCAGTAGTATACCGGGACATCCATATCAGCCCCAGCATTTT.

The chain links TRBV12-3 or TRBV12-4 to TRBJ1-2, with TRBD1 identical over 8 bases. With 5 bases clipped from V and 5 bases from J, the junction kept 10 bases outside the gene matches. The CDR3 has 15 amino acids. CDR3 amino acids: CASSLGQGVLYGYTF. CDR3 sequence (DNA): TGTGCCAGCAGTCTCGGACAGGGAGTGCTATATGGCTACACCTTC.

In this sample, this clonotype turned up many times. One end of the junction fails to match germline, which may point to a read error. This rearrangement joins TRBV7-7 to TRBJ2-5; no reliable D call. Germline CDR1 SSHAT, CDR2 FNYEAQ (reference sequence). This CDR3 has 14 amino acids. The CDR3 nucleotides read TGTGCTAGCAGCACCGGCACAGTCCAAGAGACCCAGTACTTC. Translating it yields CASSTGTVQETQYF.

This clonotype was recorded a few times. The V gene is TRBV12-3 or TRBV12-4, the J gene TRBJ2-1; D tentatively fits TRBD1 or TRBD2 (5 bases each). Between the trimmed V and J ends, which lost 6 bases and 6 bases, there was a span of 15 bases. The CDR3 consists of 14 residues. CDR3 sequence (DNA): TGTGCCAGCAGCCTCGGGACCGGCAGCAATGAGCAGTTCTTC. It is translated as CASSLGTGSNEQFF.